This T cell receptor (beta chain) was profiled in a study of early T cells in non-severe SARS-CoV-2 infection. Study information: Chains were unpaired, as sequencing was done on bulk RNA from unsorted whole blood.

Unique molecular identifiers tagged individual cDNA molecules. TCRdb redid the calling of the 5' RACE reads with MiXCR, one entry per CDR3 protein. The table lists about 110,000 distinct CDR3 sequences, over 10% of them singletons. This clonotype was counted only a few times. The antigen remains undetermined. General study results and limits: VDJdb matching favored anti-spike CD8 responses, missing private and CD4 specificities.

The CDR3 length is 15 residues. CDR1 is MNHEY, CDR2 SVGAGI, per germline. With 5 bases clipped from V and 2 bases from J, the junction kept 6 bases outside the gene matches. The chain has TRBV6-5 and TRBJ1-2, with 9 bases matching TRBD1. The sequences come from whole blood, collected at baseline. This sequence originates from an adult who was a healthcare worker with PCR-confirmed SARS-CoV-2 infection or an uninfected control (not recorded which). As DNA, the CDR3 is TGTGCCAGCAGTGGGGGGGGACAGGGAAACTATGGCTACACCTTC. It translates to CASSGGGQGNYGYTF.